This is a list of T cell receptor beta chains from one sample in a study of blood T cell repertoires in COVID-19. The repertoire was sequenced with immunoSEQ multiplex PCR; TCRdb's copy has only in-frame clones and lacks some. The sample has 150,000 to 200,000 clones, approximately 80% seen once; the top ten hold less than 15%. Sequencing was done on a sample of PBMCs or T cells enriched from blood (not recorded which). Receptors originate from a man aged 50 to 59 who had recovered from COVID-19. Each CDR3 is given with its conserved first and last residue. A D gene is named only where the DNA matches it firmly. Clone sizes are given selectively: once, few, many, or a class where the clone is expanded.

CDR3 length | D gene | J gene | V gene | clone size | CDR3 protein | CDR3 DNA
15 | NA | TRBJ2-3 | TRBV7-2 | NA | CASSFKGGVGDTQYF | TGTGCCAGCAGCTTTAAGGGGGGGGTGGGCGATACGCAGTATTTT
17 | TRBD1 | TRBJ1-2 | TRBV13 | NA | CASSSITGTGLTSGYTF | TGTGCCAGCAGCTCCATCACCGGGACAGGGCTAACGTCTGGCTACACCTTC
14 | NA | TRBJ1-5 | TRBV15 | NA | CATKVAGSNQPQHF | TGTGCCACCAAGGTAGCGGGCAGCAATCAGCCCCAGCATTTT
13 | NA | TRBJ2-1 | TRBV9 | once | CASGWGSMNEQFF | TGTGCCAGCGGGTGGGGCTCCATGAATGAGCAGTTCTTC
12 | NA | TRBJ1-2 | TRBV29-1 | once | CSVDGAYYGYTF | TGCAGCGTTGATGGGGCCTACTATGGCTACACCTTC
14 | NA | TRBJ1-4 | TRBV3-1/TRBV3-2 | NA | CASSQEGGEEKLFF | TGTGCCAGCAGCCAAGAGGGAGGGGAAGAAAAACTGTTTTTT
18 | TRBD2 | TRBJ2-3 | TRBV7-9 | NA | CASSLMGLAGGRTDTQYF | TGTGCCAGCAGCTTAATGGGACTAGCGGGGGGGAGGACAGATACGCAGTATTTT
15 | NA | TRBJ2-1 | TRBV9 | NA | CASSVAGAGYNEQFF | TGTGCCAGCAGCGTGGCGGGGGCGGGCTACAATGAGCAGTTCTTC
14 | NA | TRBJ1-4 | TRBV5-4 | NA | CASSSQGTNEKLFF | TGTGCCAGCAGCTCGCAGGGTACTAATGAAAAACTGTTTTTT
13 | NA | TRBJ1-6 | TRBV19 | NA | CASGRAVNSPLHF | TGTGCCAGTGGGAGGGCGGTTAATTCACCCCTCCACTTT
13 | NA | TRBJ1-2 | TRBV30 | NA | CAWRTGGSYGYTF | TGTGCCTGGAGAACGGGGGGTAGCTATGGCTACACCTTC
15 | TRBD1 | TRBJ1-2 | TRBV7-2 | NA | CASSNAGTVNYGYTF | TGTGCCAGCAGCAACGCCGGGACAGTTAACTATGGCTACACCTTC
14 | NA | TRBJ2-7 | TRBV7-9 | NA | CASSGAFPPYEQYF | TGTGCCAGCAGTGGGGCGTTTCCCCCCTACGAGCAGTACTTC
17 | NA | TRBJ1-5 | TRBV19 | NA | CASSIVTVGGGNQPQHF | TGTGCCAGTAGTATAGTAACCGTGGGAGGGGGCAATCAGCCCCAGCATTTT
18 | NA | TRBJ1-5 | TRBV2 | NA | CASSDPARPQGRNQPQHF | TGTGCCAGCAGTGACCCGGCCCGACCCCAGGGCCGAAATCAGCCCCAGCATTTT
15 | TRBD1 | TRBJ1-2 | TRBV28 | NA | CASSTSLNRGNGYTF | TGTGCCAGCAGTACATCGTTAAACAGGGGAAACGGCTACACCTTC
15 | TRBD1 | TRBJ2-7 | TRBV5-1 | few | CASSFGTGVSHEQYF | TGCGCCAGCAGCTTTGGGACAGGGGTCTCCCACGAGCAGTACTTC
14 | NA | TRBJ1-6 | TRBV14 | NA | CASSFRSLNSPLHF | TGTGCCAGCAGCTTCCGTAGCCTTAATTCACCCCTCCACTTT
13 | NA | TRBJ2-7 | TRBV19 | NA | CASSNARGDEQYF | TGTGCCAGTAGTAACGCGCGTGGAGACGAGCAGTACTTC
15 | NA | TRBJ1-5 | TRBV5-1 | NA | CASSLGGGSNQPQHF | TGCGCCAGCAGCCTAGGCGGGGGCAGCAATCAGCCCCAGCATTTT
14 | TRBD1 | TRBJ1-5 | TRBV15 | once | CATSREQGAQPQHF | TGTGCCACCAGCAGAGAGCAGGGGGCTCAGCCCCAGCATTTT
13 | NA | TRBJ2-1 | TRBV5-1 | NA | CASSKGQYDEQFF | TGCGCCAGCAGCAAAGGACAGTACGATGAGCAGTTCTTC
15 | TRBD1 | TRBJ1-5 | TRBV27 | NA | CASSWGGQGNQPQHF | TGTGCCAGCAGTTGGGGGGGACAGGGGAATCAGCCCCAGCATTTT
17 | TRBD1 | TRBJ1-3 | TRBV7-2 | NA | CASSSPWGRGQGNTIYF | TGTGCCAGCAGCTCCCCTTGGGGCAGGGGGCAAGGAAACACCATATATTTT
14 | NA | TRBJ2-1 | TRBV7-2 | NA | CASSFKRLNNEQFF | TGTGCCAGCAGCTTTAAGCGGCTAAACAATGAGCAGTTCTTC
18 | TRBD2 | TRBJ2-2 | TRBV5-1 | NA | CASSFMGLAGTNTGELFF | TGCGCCAGCAGCTTTATGGGACTAGCGGGAACGAACACCGGGGAGCTGTTTTTT
14 | TRBD1 | TRBJ1-4 | TRBV18 | NA | CASSPGGFGEKLFF | TGTGCCAGCTCCCCAGGGGGCTTTGGTGAAAAACTGTTTTTT
16 | NA | TRBJ2-3 | TRBV3-1/TRBV3-2 | NA | CASSQDLGGAPDTQYF | TGTGCCAGCAGCCAAGATCTTGGGGGGGCCCCAGATACGCAGTATTTT
15 | TRBD1 | TRBJ1-2 | TRBV5-4 | NA | CASSRPGQGAYGYTF | TGTGCCAGCAGCCGACCGGGACAGGGGGCGTATGGCTACACCTTC
17 | NA | TRBJ1-2 | TRBV21-1 | once | CASSNRDREVFGYGYTF | TGTGCCAGCAGCAACCGGGACAGGGAGGTATTCGGCTATGGCTACACCTTC
11 | NA | TRBJ2-2 | TRBV12-2 | NA | CASRLDRGLFF | TGTGCAAGTCGCCTTGACAGGGGACTGTTTTTT
14 | NA | TRBJ2-3 | TRBV4-1 | NA | CASSQGEVVGTQYF | TGCGCCAGCAGCCAAGGAGAAGTCGTCGGTACGCAGTATTTT
11 | NA | TRBJ1-1 | TRBV30 | NA | CAWSRAGEAFF | TGTGCCTGGAGTCGGGCAGGGGAAGCTTTCTTT
14 | TRBD1 | TRBJ1-1 | TRBV5-6 | NA | CASSLGQGGAEAFF | TGTGCCAGCAGCTTGGGACAGGGAGGCGCTGAAGCTTTCTTT
16 | NA | TRBJ2-3 | TRBV28 | NA | CASRNLWSRSTDTQYF | TGTGCCAGCAGGAACCTATGGAGTAGAAGCACAGATACGCAGTATTTT
16 | TRBD1 | TRBJ2-7 | TRBV4-2 | NA | CASSKRPETGASEQYF | TGTGCCAGCAGCAAAAGACCAGAGACAGGGGCCTCCGAGCAGTACTTC
11 | TRBD2 | TRBJ2-3 | TRBV5-6 | NA | CASSTSGKEYF | TGTGCCAGCAGCACTAGCGGGAAAGAGTATTTT
12 | NA | TRBJ1-2 | TRBV12-3/TRBV12-4 | NA | CASRAGYRGYTF | TGTGCCAGCAGGGCAGGGTATCGTGGCTACACCTTC
15 | NA | TRBJ1-1 | TRBV18 | NA | CASSLSGLWNTEAFF | TGTGCCAGCTCCCTGAGTGGTTTGTGGAACACTGAAGCTTTCTTT
13 | NA | TRBJ2-3 | TRBV24-1 | NA | CATRDTFTDTQYF | TGTGCCACCCGGGACACTTTCACAGATACGCAGTATTTT
14 | TRBD1 | TRBJ1-6 | TRBV3-1/TRBV3-2 | few | CASSQGRQGVPLHF | TGTGCCAGCAGCCAAGGCCGACAGGGAGTACCCCTCCACTTT
13 | NA | TRBJ1-2 | TRBV6-5 | NA | CASSLGQFLGYTF | TGTGCCAGCAGTTTAGGACAGTTTCTTGGCTACACCTTC
16 | NA | TRBJ2-6 | TRBV28 | NA | CASSRSGDSGANVLTF | TGTGCCAGCAGCCGTTCAGGGGACTCTGGGGCCAACGTCCTGACTTTC
13 | NA | TRBJ1-1 | TRBV7-9 | NA | CASSSSLNTEAFF | TGTGCCAGCAGTTCCTCTTTGAACACTGAAGCTTTCTTT
14 | NA | TRBJ2-2 | TRBV27 | NA | CASSFGRATGELFF | TGTGCCAGCAGTTTTGGCAGGGCAACCGGGGAGCTGTTTTTT
13 | NA | TRBJ2-3 | TRBV9 | NA | CASSGQVADTQYF | TGTGCCAGCAGCGGACAGGTGGCAGATACGCAGTATTTT
14 | NA | TRBJ2-2 | TRBV7-2 | NA | CASSLFPGTGELFF | TGTGCCAGCAGCTTATTCCCGGGGACCGGGGAGCTGTTTTTT
15 | TRBD1 | TRBJ1-4 | TRBV3-1/TRBV3-2 | many | CASSQGAGGGEKLFF | TGTGCCAGCAGCCAAGGGGCAGGGGGCGGTGAAAAACTGTTTTTT
16 | TRBD2 | TRBJ2-7 | TRBV27 | NA | CASSYSPSGGATRQYF | TGTGCCAGCAGTTATTCCCCCAGCGGGGGTGCTACGCGGCAGTACTTC
11 | NA | TRBJ1-1 | TRBV12-5 | NA | CASGLAREAFF | TGTGCTAGTGGTTTGGCCCGGGAAGCTTTCTTT
15 | TRBD2 | TRBJ2-3 | TRBV4-1 | NA | CASSPSGGAADTQYF | TGCGCCAGCAGCCCGAGCGGGGGGGCCGCAGATACGCAGTATTTT
16 | TRBD2 | TRBJ2-2 | TRBV4-2 | NA | CASSPAGATNTGELFF | TGTGCCAGCAGCCCAGCGGGGGCCACGAACACCGGGGAGCTGTTTTTT
15 | TRBD1 | TRBJ1-5 | TRBV20-1 | few | CSASVLVRGHQPQHF | TGCAGTGCTAGTGTGTTGGTAAGGGGGCATCAGCCCCAGCATTTT
14 | NA | TRBJ1-2 | TRBV7-9 | once | CASSQVGTSYGYTF | TGTGCCAGCAGCCAGGTCGGGACATCGTATGGCTACACCTTC
14 | NA | TRBJ1-3 | TRBV19 | NA | CASGGSVSGNTIYF | TGTGCCAGTGGCGGGTCCGTCTCTGGAAACACCATATATTTT
14 | TRBD2 | TRBJ2-7 | TRBV4-2 | NA | CASSGDYDGGEQYF | TGTGCCAGCAGCGGGGACTACGATGGAGGGGAGCAGTACTTC
14 | NA | TRBJ2-7 | TRBV5-4 | NA | CASSLALVPREQYF | TGTGCCAGCAGCTTGGCCCTAGTTCCTAGGGAGCAGTACTTC
15 | TRBD1 | TRBJ1-4 | TRBV7-9 | NA | CASSSGQGVGEKLFF | TGTGCCAGCAGCTCCGGACAGGGAGTCGGTGAAAAACTGTTTTTT